The 26 T cell receptor beta chains below come from one sample, sequenced in a study of T cell responses to AZD1222 COVID-19 vaccine. The assay was immunoSEQ multiplex PCR, and TCRdb's table has in-frame clones only and misses some. The sample records 150,000 to 200,000 clones, around 93% being singletons. The sample here was peripheral blood, taken on day 0 of AZD1222 vaccination. These receptors were taken from an adult in good health.

The rearrangement joins TRBV2 to TRBJ2-2; no clear D. The CDR3 has 11 amino acids. The V end lost 8 bases, the J end lost 8 bases, and 9 bases lay between the germline ends. The V gene's germline CDR1 is SNHLY and CDR2 FYNNEI. The CDR3 is CASAFRGELFF. As DNA, the CDR3 is TGTGCCAGCGCCTTCCGGGGGGAGCTGTTTTTT.

The chain recombines TRBV5-6 with TRBJ2-3; 9 bases align to TRBD2. The V segment lost 4 bases and the J segment 4 bases; nucleotides outside the gene matches: 10. The V gene's germline CDR1 is SGHDT and CDR2 YYEEEE. The CDR3 has 16 residues. This CDR3 is CASSAAGGTRADTQYF. The CDR3 DNA is TGTGCCAGCAGCGCAGCGGGGGGCACAAGAGCAGATACGCAGTATTTT. The full variable domain, rest sourced from reference TRBV5-6 and TRBJ2-3, is DAGVTQSPTHLIKTRGQQVTLRCSPKSGHDTVSWYQQALGQGPQFIFQYYEEEERQRGNFPDRFSGHQFPNYSSELNVNALLLGDSALYLCASSAAGGTRADTQYFGPGTRLTVL.

This chain joins TRBV19 and TRBJ1-2; D perhaps matches TRBD1 (5 bases). Germline V gene lookup returns CDR1 LNHDA and CDR2 SQIVND (reference sequence). The CDR3 has 18 residues. V lost 5 bases and J 8 bases, leaving 30 bases between the germline ends. Written as DNA, the CDR3 is TGTGCCAGTAGTCCGGACTTAGATGGGACTCCCCGGCATCGGGGCTACACCTTC. It is translated as CASSPDLDGTPRHRGYTF.

The chain's CDR3 is CASRRGNEKLFF. The DNA for the CDR3 is TGTGCCAGCAGGAGAGGAAATGAAAAACTGTTTTTT. The V gene is TRBV27, the J gene TRBJ1-4; no definite D call. Germline loops: CDR1 MNHEY, CDR2 SMNVEV (reference sequence). V gave up 6 bases and J gave up 5 bases, with 7 bases separating them. The CDR3 extends over 12 amino acids.

The chain joins TRBV5-1 to TRBJ2-5; D is undetermined. V was shortened by 4 bases and J by 1 base, with 11 bases between the two germline ends. The germline V gene encodes CDR1 SGHRS and CDR2 YFSETQ. The CDR3 has 14 amino acids. For the CDR3, the DNA is TGCGCCAGCAGCGAATCGACTTCCCAAGAGACCCAGTACTTC. Protein sequence: CASSESTSQETQYF.

This chain uses TRBV4-1 with TRBJ2-1; D may match TRBD1 or TRBD2 (5 bases each). The CDR3 loop spans 16 amino acids. The ends were cut back, 4 bases at V and 3 bases at J, with 16 bases in the middle. Germline values: CDR1 MGHRA, CDR2 YSYEKL. CDR3 loop: CASSRVAGGNYNEQFF. The CDR3 DNA reads as TGCGCCAGCAGCCGGGTAGCTGGGGGAAACTACAATGAGCAGTTCTTC.

The V call is TRBV10-3, the J call TRBJ1-3; tentative D call: TRBD1 (6 bases). V lost 0 bases, J lost 0 bases, and 15 bases lay in between. CDR1 is ENHRY and CDR2 is SYGVKD in the germline V gene. The CDR3 has 18 amino acids. In DNA form, the CDR3 reads TGTGCCATCAGTGAGTCTCGTTGGGACACGAGCTCTGGAAACACCATATATTTT. This translates into CAISESRWDTSSGNTIYF.

The V gene is TRBV18, the J gene TRBJ1-5; D not certain. The V end lost 0 bases, the J end lost 0 bases, and 12 bases lay between the germline ends. The CDR3 sequence is 17 residues long. Per germline, CDR1 KGHSH and CDR2 LQKENI. The CDR3 nucleotides read TGTGCCAGCTCACCACCGGCCGGTTACGATAGCAATCAGCCCCAGCATTTT. Translated: CASSPPAGYDSNQPQHF.

This chain links TRBV3-1 (or the pseudogene TRBV3-2) with TRBJ2-1; D might be TRBD2 (5 bases). The germline V and J ends were trimmed by 0 bases and 2 bases, with 11 bases remaining between them. The CDR3 is 16 amino acids. Germline V gene data show CDR1 as LGHDT and CDR2 as YNNKEL (reference sequence). As DNA, the CDR3 is TGTGCCAGCAGCCAAGACCCCCTAGCTACCTACAATGAGCAGTTCTTC. As protein: CASSQDPLATYNEQFF.

The J gene is TRBJ2-1, the V gene TRBV11-2, with TRBD2 identical over 8 bases. The V gene's germline CDR1 is SGHAT and CDR2 FQNNGV. With 1 base clipped from V and 9 bases from J, the junction kept 17 bases outside the gene matches. The CDR3 is 18 amino acids. The CDR3 region has the DNA TGTGCCAGCAGCTTAGTGGAGGTGACTAGCGCATTTCCAAGTGAGCAGTTCTTC. It translates to CASSLVEVTSAFPSEQFF.

The chain carries TRBV7-8 and TRBJ1-4; 7 bases align to TRBD1. The CDR3 loop spans 14 amino acids. Per the germline V gene, CDR1 is SGHVS and CDR2 is FQNEAQ. After removal of 4 bases from V and 8 bases from J, the junction contained 7 bases not matched to a gene. The CDR3 is CASSSTGKGEKLFF. The CDR3 DNA sequence: TGTGCCAGCAGCTCGACAGGGAAGGGGGAAAAACTGTTTTTT.

The V and J genes are TRBV7-2 and TRBJ2-4; TRBD1 or TRBD2 may be the D gene (6 bases each). The CDR3 length is 16 residues. The germline gives CDR1 SGHTA, CDR2 FQGNSA. The V gene lost 4 bases and the J gene lost 8 bases, with 21 bases spanning the gap. In DNA, the CDR3 is TGTGCCAGCAGCTCCCGGGGGCGGGGAGAACGGGACATTCAGTACTTC. This sequence encodes CASSSRGRGERDIQYF.

The chain couples TRBV7-2 to TRBJ1-2, with D unresolved. Germline-derived CDR1 and CDR2 are SGHTA and FQGNSA. The CDR3 extends over 14 amino acids. The ends were cut back, 4 bases at V and 6 bases at J, with 15 bases in the middle. This CDR3 is CASSSEPSGNGYTF. The DNA of the CDR3 is TGTGCCAGCAGCTCCGAGCCATCTGGAAATGGCTACACCTTC.

The chain employs TRBV7-3 and TRBJ2-7; no reliable D call. Germline CDR1 and CDR2: SGHTA and FQGTGA. The V end lost 2 bases, the J end lost 0 bases, and 5 bases lay between the germline ends. The CDR3 is made up of 13 amino acids. The CDR3 DNA follows: TGTGCCAGCAGCTTATACAGCTCCTACGAGCAGTACTTC. It is translated as CASSLYSSYEQYF.

V usage is TRBV11-2 and J usage is TRBJ2-7; 7 bases map to TRBD1. This CDR3 spans 14 amino acids. Germline CDR1 SGHAT, CDR2 FQNNGV. The junction had 4 bases not matched to a gene; V was cut back by 5 bases and J by 0 bases. The CDR3 nucleotides read TGTGCCAGCAGCCCGGGACAGAGCTCCTACGAGCAGTACTTC. Translated: CASSPGQSSYEQYF.

The V call is TRBV27, the J call TRBJ2-1, with D maybe TRBD1 (6 bases). V lost 2 bases, J lost 4 bases, and 9 bases lay in between. The CDR3 totals 14 residues. Germline CDR1 reads MNHEY; CDR2 reads SMNVEV (reference sequence). The CDR3 region has the DNA TGTGCCAGCAGTTTAGAAGGGGGTTACAATGAGCAGTTCTTC. It yields the protein CASSLEGGYNEQFF.

The V gene is TRBV7-9, the J gene TRBJ1-1; the D is unclear. Per the germline V gene, CDR1 is SEHNR and CDR2 is FQNEAQ (reference sequence). CDR3 size: 14 residues. V lost 2 bases and J lost 2, with 9 bases in between. DNA of the CDR3: TGTGCCAGCAGCTTAACATCCCCAAACACTGAAGCTTTCTTT. This encodes CASSLTSPNTEAFF.

This chain links TRBV19 with TRBJ1-2; TRBD1 matches 9 bases. Germline V gene lookup returns CDR1 LNHDA and CDR2 SQIVND (reference sequence). The junction had 10 bases not matched to a gene; V was cut back by 5 bases and J by 3 bases. The CDR3 contains 16 residues. The CDR3 here is CASSPTPRTGDYGYTF. CDR3 DNA: TGTGCCAGTAGTCCCACCCCACGGACAGGGGACTATGGCTACACCTTC. The whole variable domain, filled in from reference TRBV19 and TRBJ1-2, reads DGGITQSPKYLFRKEGQNVTLSCEQNLNHDAMYWYRQDPGQGLRLIYYSQIVNDFQKGDIAEGYSVSREKKESFPLTVTSAQKNPTAFYLCASSPTPRTGDYGYTFGSGTRLTVV.

The J gene is TRBJ2-7, the V gene TRBV6-2 or TRBV6-3; a weak D match, TRBD1 (6 bases). Germline-derived CDR1 and CDR2 are MNHEY and SVGEGT. V lost 2 bases and J lost 5, with 19 bases in between. The CDR3 consists of 16 residues. CDR3: CASSYPLTGPSDEQYF. The CDR3, as DNA: TGTGCCAGCAGTTACCCTTTGACAGGCCCCAGCGACGAGCAGTACTTC.

Here the CDR3 DNA reads TGTGCCAGCAGTTTATCAGGGAGGCCCCAGCATTTT. It specifies CASSLSGRPQHF. This chain connects TRBV12-3 or TRBV12-4 to TRBJ1-5; D is possibly TRBD1 (5 bases). The CDR3 runs 12 residues. V was trimmed by 2 bases and J by 9 bases, leaving 8 bases between them.

The chain carries TRBV5-1 and TRBJ2-7; no clear D. CDR3 length: 13 amino acids. Germline CDR1 SGHRS, CDR2 YFSETQ. Between the trimmed V and J ends, which lost 0 bases and 3 bases, there was a span of 7 bases. CDR3 amino acids: CASSLASGYEQYF. The CDR3 DNA sequence: TGCGCCAGCAGCTTGGCGAGTGGCTACGAGCAGTACTTC.

J is TRBJ2-5 and V is TRBV6-5; weak D call: TRBD1 (5 bases). Looked up from germline, CDR1 is MNHEY and CDR2 is SVGAGI. V was pared by 2 bases and J by 5 bases, with 12 bases between. The CDR3 contains 14 residues. For the CDR3, the DNA is TGTGCCAGCAGTTACACCCAGGGCGGTGAGACCCAGTACTTC. Its translation is CASSYTQGGETQYF.

The gene calls are TRBV4-3 and TRBJ1-6; possible D gene TRBD1, 5 bases. Germline assignment: CDR1 LGHNA and CDR2 YSLEER. This CDR3 has 16 residues. Trimming left V 0 bases short and J 0 bases short, with 6 bases between. CDR3 sequence (DNA): TGCGCCAGCAGCCAAGACAGGGACTCCTATAATTCACCCCTCCACTTT. Residues: CASSQDRDSYNSPLHF.

The J gene is TRBJ1-1, the V gene TRBV10-3; a weak D match, TRBD1 (6 bases). There are 14 residues in the CDR3. Trimming pared 7 bases from V and 4 bases from J, leaving 16 bases between. Germline lookup yields CDR1 ENHRY and CDR2 SYGVKD. The CDR3 nucleotides read TGTGCCATCACCCTGGACTCGGGGGCCACTGAAGCTTTCTTT. It yields the protein CAITLDSGATEAFF.

The chain links TRBV9 to TRBJ2-1, with D hard to call. V was shortened by 0 bases and J by 4 bases, with 14 bases between the two germline ends. The CDR3 is 16 amino acids. Germline V lookup: CDR1 SGDLS, CDR2 YYNGEE. The CDR3: CASSVGSLEVYNEQFF. In DNA form, the CDR3 reads TGTGCCAGCAGCGTAGGATCCCTCGAGGTGTACAATGAGCAGTTCTTC.

V usage is TRBV6-5 and J usage is TRBJ1-2; D perhaps matches TRBD1 (5 bases). The CDR3 contains 12 residues. Trimming pared 7 bases from V and 7 bases from J, leaving 13 bases between. Germline values: CDR1 MNHEY, CDR2 SVGAGI. The CDR3 DNA is TGTGCCAGCACGGAGGGACGAGGTGGCTACACCTTC. Translating it yields CASTEGRGGYTF.